A single sample is the source of the 27 T cell receptor beta chains below, sequenced in a study of T cell repertoires in cytomegalovirus infection (dated by TCRdb to between 2019 and 2020). TCRdb records Illumina HiSeq 1500 as the sequencer. TCRdb trimmed public reads at Q25 via fastp, called clones via MiXCR and kept in-frame beta chains. Entries are consolidated by CDR3 protein sequence, retaining the most common genes and DNA. Counted in this sample were more than 75,000 distinct CDR3 sequences; 25% to 35% of them appeared once. The ten largest make up roughly 71% of the sample. Taken with the paper, the label for treatment or condition translates to: in vitro stimulation with specific CMV peptide epitopes to enrich CMV-specific T cells. No cognate antigen is known for these TCRs. This specimen was CD8+ T cells from cultured PBMCs, taken from culture after CMV antigen stimulation. All receptors come from a human donor in good health (CMV status not recorded). Some clones in this sample may be carry-over from other donors' samples.

The rearrangement links TRBV20-1 to TRBJ2-1, with 9 nucleotides matching TRBD1. The V and J ends lost 0 bases and 3 bases, in that order; junction bases with no gene match: 6. This CDR3 spans 16 amino acids. CDR1 is DFQATT, CDR2 SNEGSKA, per germline (reference sequence). The CDR3 sequence is CSARDVGTGNYNEQFF. CDR3 DNA: TGCAGTGCTAGAGATGTGGGGACAGGGAACTACAATGAGCAGTTCTTC.

This clonotype came up a few times. V and J are TRBV6-6 and TRBJ1-1, with D hard to call. V was pared by 5 bases and J by 5 bases, with 18 bases between. Per germline, CDR1 MNHNY and CDR2 SVGAGI (reference sequence). The CDR3 consists of 15 residues. As DNA, the CDR3 is TGTGCCAGCAGTCACCGGACCATGGATCAGACTGAAGCTTTCTTT. This gives the protein CASSHRTMDQTEAFF.

This clonotype occurred a few times. J is TRBJ2-2 and V is TRBV29-1; 11 bases fit TRBD2. CDR1 and CDR2 from the germline V gene are SQVTM and ANQGSEA. V was pared by 7 bases and J by 5 bases, with 9 bases of the junction left unmatched. This CDR3 region has 15 residues. The CDR3: CSAKLAGAPTGELFF. The CDR3, as DNA: TGCAGCGCCAAACTAGCGGGGGCACCTACCGGGGAGCTGTTTTTT.

Regarding this clonotype: A much larger clone differs by one base, so this may be a read error. V usage is TRBV6-8 and J usage is TRBJ2-3; 9 nucleotides line up with TRBD2. The CDR3 is 14 residues long. J gave up 4 bases and V 5 bases, and 4 bases lay outside the gene matches. Germline assignment: CDR1 MNHGY and CDR2 SAAAGT. The CDR3 region is CASSVASGADTQYF. CDR3 nucleotide sequence: TGTGCCAGCAGTGTGGCTAGCGGGGCAGATACGCAGTATTTT.

The J gene is TRBJ2-7, the V gene TRBV12-3 or TRBV12-4; D is possibly TRBD1 (5 bases). Trimming removed 3 bases at V and 0 bases at J, with 12 bases between. The CDR3 is made up of 15 amino acids. DNA of the CDR3: TGTGCCAGCAGTTTGTTTCAGGGCCCCTCCTACGAGCAGTACTTC. This codes for CASSLFQGPSYEQYF.

The J gene is TRBJ1-1, the V gene TRBV20-1, with TRBD1 matching over 10 bases. With 0 bases clipped from V and 6 bases from J, the junction kept 4 bases outside the gene matches. The CDR3 covers 14 residues. Per the germline V gene, CDR1 is DFQATT and CDR2 is SNEGSKA (reference sequence). CDR3 nucleotide sequence: TGCAGTGCTAGAGATCGACAGGGGGCACCTGAAGCTTTCTTT. This translates into CSARDRQGAPEAFF.

The chain recombines TRBV7-9 with TRBJ2-3; 8 nucleotides line up with TRBD2. Germline CDR1 is SEHNR and CDR2 is FQNEAQ (reference sequence). The V and J ends lost 5 bases and 5 bases, in that order; junction bases with no gene match: 9. The CDR3 covers 15 residues. The CDR3 sequence: CASSPGGGEGDTQYF. For the CDR3, the DNA is TGTGCCAGCAGCCCGGGGGGGGGCGAAGGAGATACGCAGTATTTT.

The chain joins TRBV4-1 to TRBJ1-4; D gene unclear. V was shortened by 3 bases and J by 2 bases, with 10 bases between the two germline ends. The CDR3 contains 15 residues. Germline CDR1 is MGHRA and CDR2 is YSYEKL. This CDR3 is CASSQIGFTNEKLFF. CDR3 in DNA: TGCGCCAGCAGCCAGATTGGCTTTACTAATGAAAAACTGTTTTTT.

The V and J genes are TRBV12-3 or TRBV12-4 and TRBJ1-5, with D hard to call. Between the trimmed V and J ends, which lost 4 bases and 4 bases, there was a span of 11 bases. The CDR3 is made up of 14 amino acids. The CDR3 loop reads CASSYGPANQPQHF. The CDR3 DNA follows: TGTGCCAGCAGTTACGGGCCGGCGAATCAGCCCCAGCATTTT.

The genes are TRBV20-1 and TRBJ2-2; D might be TRBD1 (6 bases). The CDR3 runs to 14 residues. Germline V gene data show CDR1 as DFQATT and CDR2 as SNEGSKA (reference sequence). V lost 4 bases and J 1 base, leaving 10 bases between the germline ends. DNA of the CDR3: TGCAGTGCTATGGGACAAGAGAACACCGGGGAGCTGTTTTTT. Residues: CSAMGQENTGELFF.

In its sample, this clonotype was seen a few times. The V gene is TRBV27, the J gene TRBJ2-7; 9 bases match TRBD2. The germline gives CDR1 MNHEY, CDR2 SMNVEV (reference sequence). The V and J ends lost 4 bases and 0 bases, in that order; junction bases with no gene match: 4. The CDR3 sequence is 15 residues long. The CDR3 nucleotides are TGTGCCAGCAGTTCCCAGCGGGGGGCCTCCTACGAGCAGTACTTC. Residues: CASSSQRGASYEQYF.

This sequence joins TRBV19 and TRBJ1-1; weak D call: TRBD1 (6 bases). The germline V gene has CDR1 LNHDA and CDR2 SQIVND (reference sequence). V was clipped by 2 bases and J by 0 bases, with 13 bases between them. This CDR3 region has 16 residues. DNA for the CDR3: TGTGCCAGTAGTATAAACAGGGCCTCCATGAACACTGAAGCTTTCTTT. Its translation: CASSINRASMNTEAFF.

V gene TRBV7-7 combines with J gene TRBJ2-2; D possibly matches TRBD1 or TRBD2 (6 bases each). The germline gives CDR1 SSHAT, CDR2 FNYEAQ (reference sequence). There are 15 residues in the CDR3. V lost 1 base and J 4 bases, leaving 10 bases between the germline ends. The CDR3 protein is CASSLGGAPTGELFF. In DNA, the CDR3 is TGTGCCAGCAGCTTAGGGGGGGCGCCCACCGGGGAGCTGTTTTTT. The full variable domain, its missing parts supplied by reference TRBV7-7 and TRBJ2-2, is GAGVSQSPRYKVTKRGQDVTLRCDPISSHATLYWYQQALGQGPEFLTYFNYEAQPDKSGLPSDRFSAERPEGSISTLTIQRTEQRDSAMYRCASSLGGAPTGELFFGEGSRLTVL.

The rearrangement links TRBV18 to TRBJ1-5, with D possibly TRBD1 on 5 matching bases. Germline loops: CDR1 KGHSH, CDR2 LQKENI. V shed 4 bases and J shed 0 bases, with 10 bases lying between them. The CDR3 length is 15 residues. CDR3 amino acids: CASSLGRDSNQPQHF. The CDR3 DNA reads TGTGCCAGCTCACTCGGCAGGGATAGCAATCAGCCCCAGCATTTT.

The chain links TRBV27 to TRBJ1-4; TRBD1 is a possible D gene (5 bases). Germline CDR1 reads MNHEY; CDR2 reads SMNVEV (reference sequence). Trimming stripped 3 bases from V and 4 bases from J, with 12 bases between. The CDR3 has 15 residues. The CDR3 is CASSFRQTDNEKLFF. CDR3 bases: TGTGCCAGCAGTTTCCGACAGACGGATAATGAAAAACTGTTTTTT.

The chain combines TRBV5-4 with TRBJ1-2; no definite D call. The CDR3 has 11 residues. Trimming left V 4 bases short and J 8 bases short, with 9 bases between. In germline, CDR1 is SGHNT, CDR2 YYREEE (reference sequence). The CDR3 region has the DNA TGTGCCAGCAGCCGTTTGGAGGGCTACACCTTC. It is translated as CASSRLEGYTF.

This clonotype has a count of ten or more. The CDR3 loop reads CASSNPRTSGGVITDTQYF. The CDR3 bases are TGTGCCAGCAGCAACCCACGGACTAGCGGGGGAGTAATAACAGATACGCAGTATTTT. The chain has TRBV5-6 and TRBJ2-3, with 13 nucleotides matching TRBD2. Trimming removed 4 bases from V and 3 bases from J; junction bases left unmatched: 14. The CDR3 totals 19 residues. Germline assignment: CDR1 SGHDT and CDR2 YYEEEE.

This clonotype was found many times. This rearrangement joins TRBV12-5 to TRBJ1-1; D uncertain. Trimming left V 2 bases short and J 10 bases short, with 11 bases between. The CDR3 is 12 amino acids. Germline assignment: CDR1 LGHNT and CDR2 FRNRAP. In DNA form, the CDR3 reads TGTGCTAGTGGTTTGTCGGGCCGGGGAGCTTTCTTT. Protein sequence: CASGLSGRGAFF.

This clonotype came up many times. The chain combines TRBV7-9 with TRBJ2-7, with 10 positions matching TRBD1. The V segment lost 3 bases and the J segment 2 bases; nucleotides outside the gene matches: 7. Germline CDR1 and CDR2: SEHNR and FQNEAQ (reference sequence). The CDR3 has 16 amino acids. The CDR3 DNA sequence: TGTGCCAGCAGCTTCTCCGTCGGGACAGGGGCCTACGAGCAGTACTTC. Translation: CASSFSVGTGAYEQYF.

Only a few counts were recorded for this clonotype. V gene TRBV5-1 combines with J gene TRBJ2-5; D may be TRBD1 or TRBD2 (5 bases each). Germline V gene sequence: CDR1 SGHRS, CDR2 YFSETQ. Trimming cost V 0 bases and J 1 base, with 13 bases left between them. CDR3 length: 16 residues. CDR3 nucleotide sequence: TGCGCCAGCAGCTTGGGGGGTGGGGGAGTCCAAGAGACCCAGTACTTC. Encoded protein: CASSLGGGGVQETQYF.

In this sample, this clonotype turned up once. The chain is built from TRBV2 and TRBJ1-6; D remains ambiguous. The germline V gene has CDR1 SNHLY and CDR2 FYNNEI. The CDR3 length is 17 residues. V was shortened by 6 bases and J by 3 bases, with 18 bases between the two germline ends. CDR3 nucleotide sequence: TGTGCCAGCAGGCCGGTGTTGACTGTAAGCTATAATTCACCCCTCCACTTT. Its protein is CASRPVLTVSYNSPLHF.

This clonotype was seen a handful of times. This sequence joins TRBV10-2 and TRBJ2-5, with TRBD1 as a possible D gene (5 bases). The V end was cut by 3 bases, the J end by 3 bases, with 8 bases between. Germline CDR1 is WSHSY and CDR2 is SAAADI. The CDR3 is 13 residues long. In DNA form, the CDR3 reads TGCGCCAGCAGTGACTTAGGGGAAGAGACCCAGTACTTC. It yields the protein CASSDLGEETQYF.

The rearrangement joins TRBV7-8 to TRBJ2-6, with D perhaps TRBD2 (6 bases). CDR3 length: 17 residues. The germline V gene has CDR1 SGHVS and CDR2 FQNEAQ. Trimming took off 5 bases at V and 0 bases at J, with 14 bases between the two ends. Here the CDR3 DNA reads TGTGCCAGCAGCAACTGGGACTCTTTCTCTGGGGCCAACGTCCTGACTTTC. Translated, it gives CASSNWDSFSGANVLTF.

The J gene is TRBJ2-1, the V gene TRBV5-5, with 11 bases lining up with TRBD1. Germline CDR1 and CDR2: SGHKS and YYEKEE (reference sequence). V was pared by 1 base and J by 7 bases, with 7 bases of the junction left unmatched. The length of the CDR3 is 16 residues. The CDR3 here is CASSLSPGQGGNEQFF. As DNA, the CDR3 is TGTGCCAGCAGCTTGAGTCCGGGACAGGGGGGAAATGAGCAGTTCTTC.

This clonotype was found many times. V usage is TRBV6-1 and J usage is TRBJ2-3; perhaps D is TRBD1 or TRBD2 (6 bases each). V lost 6 bases and J lost 2, with 12 bases in between. Germline V CDR1 and CDR2: MNHNS, SASEGT. The CDR3 contains 14 residues. CDR3 loop: CASRRGADTDTQYF. CDR3 bases: TGTGCCAGCAGGAGGGGGGCGGACACAGATACGCAGTATTTT.

The chain uses TRBV19 and TRBJ2-3; D is ambiguous. The germline gives CDR1 LNHDA, CDR2 SQIVND (reference sequence). V was trimmed by 5 bases and J by 2 bases, leaving 8 bases between them. This CDR3 is 13 amino acids long. CDR3 DNA sequence: TGTGCCAGTAGTTTAATGACCACAGATACGCAGTATTTT. Translation: CASSLMTTDTQYF. Full variable domain (remainder filled in from reference TRBV19 and TRBJ2-3): DGGITQSPKYLFRKEGQNVTLSCEQNLNHDAMYWYRQDPGQGLRLIYYSQIVNDFQKGDIAEGYSVSREKKESFPLTVTSAQKNPTAFYLCASSLMTTDTQYFGPGTRLTVL.

This clonotype showed up just a few times. This CDR3 reads CASSPEGWVSNQPQHF. The CDR3 nucleotides are TGTGCCAGCAGTCCCGAGGGGTGGGTAAGCAATCAGCCCCAGCATTTT. The chain links TRBV27 to TRBJ1-5; a weak D match, TRBD1 (5 bases). The V gene lost 5 bases and the J gene lost 1 base, with 15 bases spanning the gap. CDR3 length: 16 residues. Germline loops: CDR1 MNHEY, CDR2 SMNVEV (reference sequence).